This T cell receptor beta chain was captured in a study of blood T cells in healthy people across ages. Overall study results and limits: Per million T cells, the diversity of TCR beta decreased roughly linearly as age advanced. Fewer expanded clones and more diversity marked long-lived versus aged donors. Estimates based on one million T cells were treated as lower bounds.

Germline assignment: CDR1 MGHRA and CDR2 YSYEKL. Unmatched junction bases numbered 6, after V lost 5 bases and J lost 2 bases. CDR3 length: 14 amino acids. For the second PCR, which ran for 7 to 11 cycles, a sample-barcoded 5' primer and a J-beta primer mix were used. Tags on each cDNA molecule came from a template-switch adaptor with 12 random nucleotides. TCRdb analysed the 5' RACE reads with MiXCR anew, one entry per CDR3 protein. The sample lists about 1.5 million distinct CDR3 sequences; around 39% were seen once. As for this clonotype: Its specificity is unknown.

The sequencing sample was made of blood. The TCR was taken from a woman under 30 in good health. V is TRBV4-1 and J is TRBJ2-7; TRBD2 aligns across 7 bases. The CDR3 region has the DNA TGCGCCAGCAGCGTCAGCGGGGATCCCTACGAGCAGTACTTC. It yields the protein CASSVSGDPYEQYF.